This T cell receptor beta chain was retrieved from a study of CD8 T cells in ankylosing spondylitis. Study-wide results and limits: Reportedly, disease-linked clones are significantly enriched in ankylosing spondylitis patients' matched synovial fluid. Roughly 8 highly homologous variants made up a TCR beta motif that seemed to typify ankylosing spondylitis blood. Researchers report that disease-linked clones proved CD8+ and relatively rare in peripheral blood.

TCRdb independently ran MiXCR on the 5' RACE reads; one entry per CDR3 protein. The sample has under 300,000 distinct CDR3 sequences; roughly a tenth are singletons. This clonotype was found many times. Its cognate antigen is unknown. Material for sequencing was blood, either unsorted or a sorted T cell fraction (not recorded which). This receptor was taken from a male donor with ankylosing spondylitis or in good health (not recorded which).

This CDR3 reads CAWRNTGTMAFF. Written as DNA, the CDR3 is TGTGCCTGGAGGAATACCGGGACTATGGCTTTCTTT. This chain uses TRBV30 with TRBJ1-1; D is perhaps TRBD1 (5 bases). Trimming pared 3 bases from V and 11 bases from J, leaving 16 bases between. CDR3 length: 12 residues. CDR1 GTSNPN and CDR2 SVGIG come from the germline V gene (reference sequence).